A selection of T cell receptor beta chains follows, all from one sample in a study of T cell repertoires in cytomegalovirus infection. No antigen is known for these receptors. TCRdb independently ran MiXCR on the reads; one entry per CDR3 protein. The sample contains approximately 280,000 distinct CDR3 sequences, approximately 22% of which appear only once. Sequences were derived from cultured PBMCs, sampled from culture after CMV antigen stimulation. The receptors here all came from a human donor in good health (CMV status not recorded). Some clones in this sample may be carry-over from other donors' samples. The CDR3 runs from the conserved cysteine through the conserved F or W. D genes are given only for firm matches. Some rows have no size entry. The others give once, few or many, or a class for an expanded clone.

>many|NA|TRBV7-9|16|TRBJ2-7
CASSLAGRGPSYEQYF
TGTGCCAGCAGCTTAGCGGGCCGGGGGCCGTCCTACGAGCAGTACTTC
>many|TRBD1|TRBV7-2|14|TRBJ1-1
CASSLRTGGTEAFF
TGTGCCAGCAGCTTGAGGACAGGGGGCACTGAAGCTTTCTTT
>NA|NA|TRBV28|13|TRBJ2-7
CASSGGPIYEQYF
TGTGCCAGCAGTGGGGGACCGATCTACGAGCAGTACTTC
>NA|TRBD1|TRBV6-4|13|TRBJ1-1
CASSDGTGDEAFF
TGTGCCAGCAGTGACGGGACAGGGGATGAAGCTTTCTTT
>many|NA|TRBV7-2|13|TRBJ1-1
CASNAFVGGEAFF
TGTGCCAGCAACGCCTTCGTAGGAGGTGAAGCTTTCTTT
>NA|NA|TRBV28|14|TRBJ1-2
CASGLPGRFYGYTF
TGTGCCAGCGGGCTCCCCGGCAGGTTTTATGGCTACACCTTC
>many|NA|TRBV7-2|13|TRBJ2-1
CASRGGRTNEQFF
TGTGCCAGCAGGGGCGGGCGAACCAATGAGCAGTTCTTC
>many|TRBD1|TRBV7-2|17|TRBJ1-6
CASSSLFRGRRNSPLHF
TGTGCCAGCAGCTCCTTGTTCAGGGGGCGCCGTAATTCACCCCTCCACTTT
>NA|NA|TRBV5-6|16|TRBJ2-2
CASSLSENGDTGELFF
TGTGCCAGCAGCTTGTCGGAAAATGGGGACACCGGGGAGCTGTTTTTT
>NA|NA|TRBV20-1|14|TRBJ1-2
CSARGGRRPYGYTF
TGCAGTGCTAGGGGGGGGAGACGGCCCTATGGCTACACCTTC
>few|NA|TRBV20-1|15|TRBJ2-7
CSASGNSGLSYEQYF
TGCAGTGCTAGTGGCAATTCCGGCCTCTCCTACGAGCAGTACTTC
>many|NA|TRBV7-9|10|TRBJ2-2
CASSTGELFF
TGTGCCAGCAGCACCGGGGAGCTGTTTTTT
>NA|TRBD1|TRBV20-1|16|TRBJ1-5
CSARGAGRGPDQPQHF
TGCAGTGCTAGAGGGGCGGGCAGGGGGCCGGATCAGCCCCAGCATTTT
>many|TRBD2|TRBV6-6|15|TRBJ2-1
CASSPWTSGGDEQFF
TGTGCCAGCAGTCCCTGGACTAGCGGGGGGGATGAGCAGTTCTTC
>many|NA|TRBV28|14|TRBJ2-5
CASSSGTVKETQYF
TGTGCCAGCAGTTCAGGGACTGTTAAAGAGACCCAGTACTTC
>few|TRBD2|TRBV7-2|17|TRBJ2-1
CASSLETGLAGRNEQFF
TGTGCCAGCAGCCTGGAGACGGGACTAGCGGGGCGCAATGAGCAGTTCTTC
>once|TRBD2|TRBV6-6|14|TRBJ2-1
CASMPGLAANEQFF
TGTGCCAGCATGCCGGGACTAGCGGCCAATGAGCAGTTCTTC
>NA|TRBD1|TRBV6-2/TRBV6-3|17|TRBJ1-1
CARSYLWTGELNTEAFF
TGTGCCAGAAGTTATTTATGGACAGGGGAATTGAACACTGAAGCTTTCTTT
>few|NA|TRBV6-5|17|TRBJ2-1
CASSYYPGPSSYNEQFF
TGTGCCAGCAGTTACTATCCGGGACCGAGCTCCTACAATGAGCAGTTCTTC
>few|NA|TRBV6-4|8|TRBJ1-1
CASSEAFF
TGTGCCAGCAGTGAAGCTTTCTTT
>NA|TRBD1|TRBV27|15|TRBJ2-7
CASSPGTGRVHEQYF
TGTGCCAGCAGTCCAGGGACAGGGAGGGTACACGAGCAGTACTTC
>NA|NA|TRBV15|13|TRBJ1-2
CATSNGGVSGYTF
TGTGCCACCAGCAACGGGGGGGTCTCTGGCTACACCTTC
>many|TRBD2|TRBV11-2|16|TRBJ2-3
CASRSGTSGSADTQYF
TGTGCCAGCAGATCCGGGACTAGCGGGAGTGCAGATACGCAGTATTTT
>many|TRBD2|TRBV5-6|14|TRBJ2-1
CASSLLIAGAEQFF
TGTGCCAGCAGCTTGTTGATAGCGGGAGCTGAGCAGTTCTTC
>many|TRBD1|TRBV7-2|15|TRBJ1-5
CASRKTGIFNQPQHF
TGTGCCAGCAGAAAGACAGGGATCTTCAATCAGCCCCAGCATTTT
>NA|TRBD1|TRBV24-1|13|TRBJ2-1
CATRDRGRFEQFF
TGTGCCACCAGAGACAGGGGGCGGTTTGAGCAGTTCTTC
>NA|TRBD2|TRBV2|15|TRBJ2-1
CASSDGTSGRDEQFF
TGTGCCAGCAGCGACGGGACTAGCGGGAGGGATGAGCAGTTCTTC
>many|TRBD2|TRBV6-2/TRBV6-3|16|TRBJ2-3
CASGFTSGRVTDTQYF
TGTGCCAGCGGATTCACTAGCGGGAGAGTAACAGATACGCAGTATTTT
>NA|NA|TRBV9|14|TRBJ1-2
CASSVGGQISGYTF
TGTGCCAGCAGCGTAGGGGGGCAGATTTCCGGCTACACCTTC
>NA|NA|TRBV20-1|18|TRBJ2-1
CSSDGRELRGYSRNEQFF
TGCAGTTCCGATGGGCGGGAGCTAAGGGGGTATTCTCGCAATGAGCAGTTCTTC
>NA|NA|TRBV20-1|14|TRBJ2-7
CSARVGNLPYEQYF
TGCAGTGCTAGAGTAGGGAACCTCCCCTACGAGCAGTACTTC
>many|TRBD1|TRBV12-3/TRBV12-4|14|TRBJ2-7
CASSRTGGFHEQYF
TGTGCCAGCAGTCGGACAGGGGGCTTCCACGAGCAGTACTTC
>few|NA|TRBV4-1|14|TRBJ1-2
CASSQVSTNYGYTF
TGCGCCAGCAGCCAAGTGTCTACGAACTATGGCTACACCTTC
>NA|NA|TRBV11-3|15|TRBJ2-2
CATLRSASNTGELFF
TGTGCCACGCTCCGATCAGCTTCGAACACCGGGGAGCTGTTTTTT
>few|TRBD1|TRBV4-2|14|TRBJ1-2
CASSQRQGGYGYTF
TGTGCCAGCAGCCAAAGACAGGGAGGGTATGGCTACACCTTC
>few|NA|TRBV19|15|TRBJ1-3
CASSMNWRSGNTIYF
TGTGCCAGTAGTATGAACTGGAGAAGTGGAAACACCATATATTTT
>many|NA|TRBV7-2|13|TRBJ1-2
CASSPDGDYGYTF
TGTGCCAGCAGCCCCGACGGAGACTATGGCTACACCTTC
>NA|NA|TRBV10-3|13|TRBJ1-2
CAISESGSYGYTF
TGTGCCATCAGTGAGTCAGGGTCCTATGGCTACACCTTC
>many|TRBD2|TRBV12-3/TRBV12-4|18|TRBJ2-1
CASSRGLAGGPSYNEQFF
TGTGCCAGCAGCAGAGGACTAGCGGGAGGGCCTTCCTACAATGAGCAGTTCTTC
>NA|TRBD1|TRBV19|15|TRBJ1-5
CASSWGTGAAQPQHF
TGTGCCAGTAGTTGGGGGACAGGCGCGGCTCAGCCCCAGCATTTT
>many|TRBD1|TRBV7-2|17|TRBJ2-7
CASSSRSANRGRYEQYF
TGTGCCAGCAGCTCACGCTCGGCAAACAGGGGGCGGTACGAGCAGTACTTC
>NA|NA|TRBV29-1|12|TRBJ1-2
CSVSREDGGYTF
TGCAGCGTGAGCAGGGAGGACGGCGGCTACACCTTC
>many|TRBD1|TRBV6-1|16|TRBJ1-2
CASSSRGLTGTYGYTF
TGTGCCAGCAGTTCGAGGGGCCTGACAGGGACCTATGGCTACACCTTC
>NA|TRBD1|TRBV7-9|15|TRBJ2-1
CASSLYTGAGNEQFF
TGTGCCAGCAGCTTATACACAGGGGCCGGCAATGAGCAGTTCTTC
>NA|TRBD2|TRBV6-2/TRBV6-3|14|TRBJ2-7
CASIGLGTSYEQYF
TGTGCCAGCATCGGACTAGGTACCTCCTACGAGCAGTACTTC
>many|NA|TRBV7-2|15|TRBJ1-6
CASSLQGSAFSPLHF
TGTGCCAGCAGCTTACAGGGTAGCGCGTTTTCACCCCTCCACTTT
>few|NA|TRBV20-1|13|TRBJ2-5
CSASLTGRETQYF
TGCAGTGCTAGCCTAACAGGGCGAGAGACCCAGTACTTC
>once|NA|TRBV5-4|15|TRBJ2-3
CASSLAGVVTDTQYF
TGTGCCAGCAGCTTGGCAGGGGTGGTCACAGATACGCAGTATTTT
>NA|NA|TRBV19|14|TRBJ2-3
CASSPAVFTDTQYF
TGTGCCAGTAGTCCTGCAGTGTTTACAGATACGCAGTATTTT
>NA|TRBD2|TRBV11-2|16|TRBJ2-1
CASSPGLAGGDNEQFF
TGTGCCAGCAGCCCAGGACTAGCGGGAGGTGACAATGAGCAGTTCTTC
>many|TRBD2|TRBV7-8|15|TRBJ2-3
CASSHSGSNTDTQYF
TGTGCCAGCAGCCACAGCGGGAGCAACACAGATACGCAGTATTTT
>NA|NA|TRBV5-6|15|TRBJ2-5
CASSLVRGRGETQYF
TGTGCCAGCAGCTTGGTCCGGGGTAGAGGAGAGACCCAGTACTTC
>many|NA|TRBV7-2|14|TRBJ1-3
CASSYNEGGNTIYF
TGTGCCAGCAGTTACAACGAAGGAGGAAACACCATATATTTT
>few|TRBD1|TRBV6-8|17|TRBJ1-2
CASSYSDTDRVRIGYTF
TGTGCCAGCAGTTACTCGGATACGGACAGGGTTAGGATAGGCTACACCTTC
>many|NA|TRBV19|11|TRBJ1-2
CASSIQYGYTF
TGTGCCAGTAGTATACAGTATGGCTACACCTTC
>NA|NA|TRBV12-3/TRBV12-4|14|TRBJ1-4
CASSGGGPGEKLFF
TGTGCCAGCAGCGGAGGAGGGCCTGGTGAAAAACTGTTTTTT
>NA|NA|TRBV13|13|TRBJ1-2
CASSLNAGGGYTF
TGTGCCAGCAGCTTAAATGCGGGTGGTGGCTACACCTTC
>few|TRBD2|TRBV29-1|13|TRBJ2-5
CSVDSGGQETQYF
TGCAGCGTTGACAGCGGGGGACAAGAGACCCAGTACTTC
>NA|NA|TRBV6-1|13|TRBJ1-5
CASSLLTEQPQHF
TGTGCCAGCAGTCTACTTACGGAGCAGCCCCAGCATTTT
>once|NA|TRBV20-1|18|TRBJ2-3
CSARDLSPKTEQTDTQYF
TGCAGTGCTAGAGATCTTTCTCCCAAGACAGAACAAACAGATACGCAGTATTTT